This T cell receptor beta chain is from a study of shared clonotypes between healthy human individuals. Study at large: Each donor's CD4 naive and CD4 memory cells filled three plates apiece, CD8 naive two, and CD8 memory one. Broader study findings: Shared across several donors were roughly 5.3% of the naive CD4 clonotypes.

Trimming left V 0 bases short and J 6 bases short, with 5 bases between. This CDR3 comprises 12 residues. For this clone: The target antigen is unknown.

An assay was performed, and its level was deep. The assay was immunoSEQ multiplex PCR, and TCRdb's table has in-frame clones only and misses some. The repertoire includes about 550,000 clones, 95% to 96% of them detected once, and approximately 0.1% sits in the top ten. CD45RO negativity and positive selection for CCR7 defined naive CD8 cells, a population that excluded terminally differentiated effector memory CD45RA+ cells. The clonotype was recovered from a woman aged 25 to 45 in good health. The genes are TRBV23-1 and TRBJ1-1; D unclear. TRBV23-1 is labeled an ORF, and its function is uncertain. Source material: naive CD8+ T cells sorted from blood. CDR3 DNA sequence: TGCGCCAGCAGTCAATCTAGGCCTGAAGCTTTCTTT. This encodes CASSQSRPEAFF.